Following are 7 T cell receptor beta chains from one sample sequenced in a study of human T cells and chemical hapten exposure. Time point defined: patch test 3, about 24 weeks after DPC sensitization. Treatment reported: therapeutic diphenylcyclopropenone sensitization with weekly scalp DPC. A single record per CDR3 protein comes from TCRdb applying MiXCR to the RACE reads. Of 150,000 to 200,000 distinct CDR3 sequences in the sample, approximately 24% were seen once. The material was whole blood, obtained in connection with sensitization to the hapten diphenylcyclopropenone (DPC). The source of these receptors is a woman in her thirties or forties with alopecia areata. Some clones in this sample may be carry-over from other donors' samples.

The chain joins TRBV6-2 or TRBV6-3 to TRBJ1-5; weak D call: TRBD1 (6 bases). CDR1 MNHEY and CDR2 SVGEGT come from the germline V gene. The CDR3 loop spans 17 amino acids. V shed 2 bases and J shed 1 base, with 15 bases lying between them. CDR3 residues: CASSYPTGGRSNQPQHF. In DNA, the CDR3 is TGTGCCAGCAGTTACCCGACAGGAGGAAGGAGCAATCAGCCCCAGCATTTT.

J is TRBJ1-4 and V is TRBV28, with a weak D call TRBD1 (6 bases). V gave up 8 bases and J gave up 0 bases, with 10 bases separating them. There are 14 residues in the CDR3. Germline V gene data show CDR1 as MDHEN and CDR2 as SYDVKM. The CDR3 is CASRGGSTNEKLFF. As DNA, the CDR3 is TGTGCCAGCCGTGGGGGCTCAACTAATGAAAAACTGTTTTTT.

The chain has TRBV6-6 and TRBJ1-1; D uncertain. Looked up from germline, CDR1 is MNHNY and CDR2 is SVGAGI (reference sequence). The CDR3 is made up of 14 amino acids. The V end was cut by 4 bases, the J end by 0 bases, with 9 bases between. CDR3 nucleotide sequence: TGTGCCAGCAGTTTGGCGGAGTTGAACACTGAAGCTTTCTTT. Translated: CASSLAELNTEAFF.

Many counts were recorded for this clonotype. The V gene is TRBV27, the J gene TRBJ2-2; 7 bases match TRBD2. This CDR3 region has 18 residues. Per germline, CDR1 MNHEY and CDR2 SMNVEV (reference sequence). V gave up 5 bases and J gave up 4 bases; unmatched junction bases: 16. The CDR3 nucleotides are TGTGCCAGCAGTCACGAGTCGGGGAGGGTATCCGGCACCGGGGAGCTGTTTTTT. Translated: CASSHESGRVSGTGELFF.

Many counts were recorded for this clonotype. CDR3 sequence: CASSYSGTGSYEQYF. DNA for the CDR3: TGTGCCAGCAGCTACTCCGGGACAGGATCCTACGAGCAGTACTTC. V gene TRBV7-2 combines with J gene TRBJ2-7, with 8 positions matching TRBD1. This CDR3 contains 15 residues. CDR1 is SGHTA and CDR2 is FQGNSA in the germline V gene. The V segment lost 4 bases and the J segment 1 base; nucleotides outside the gene matches: 6.

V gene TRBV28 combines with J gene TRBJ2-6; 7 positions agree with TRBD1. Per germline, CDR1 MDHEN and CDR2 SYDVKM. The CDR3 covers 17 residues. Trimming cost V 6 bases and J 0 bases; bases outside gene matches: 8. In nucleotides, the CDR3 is TGTGCCAGCAGCGAGGACAGGCTAGTCTCTGGGGCCAACGTCCTGACTTTC. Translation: CASSEDRLVSGANVLTF.

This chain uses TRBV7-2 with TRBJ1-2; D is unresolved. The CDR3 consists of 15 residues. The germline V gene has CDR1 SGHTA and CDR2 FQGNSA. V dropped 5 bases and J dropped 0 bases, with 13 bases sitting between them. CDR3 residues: CASSPQDVANYGYTF. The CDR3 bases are TGTGCCAGCAGCCCCCAGGATGTTGCTAACTATGGCTACACCTTC.